The 25 T cell receptor beta chains in this list originate from one sample, sequenced in a study of cytotoxic CD8 clonotypes in ibrutinib-treated CLL. Clones were read by immunoSEQ multiplex PCR, and TCRdb kept only the in-frame ones, dropping some. The table includes some 300,000 clones, around four fifths detected once. The sample consisted of PBMCs, taken before ibrutinib treatment. All receptors come from a human donor with chronic lymphocytic leukemia.

A few counts support this clone. The chain couples TRBV6-5 to TRBJ1-1; possibly TRBD1 for D (6 bases). The germline gives CDR1 MNHEY, CDR2 SVGAGI. V shed 5 bases and J shed 1 base, with 11 bases lying between them. The CDR3 has 14 residues. Written as DNA, the CDR3 is TGTGCCAGCAGTCTACAGGGAAAGAACACTGAAGCTTTCTTT. The encoded protein is CASSLQGKNTEAFF.

V gene TRBV6-5 combines with J gene TRBJ2-2, with 9 nucleotides matching TRBD1. This CDR3 has 14 residues. Looked up from germline, CDR1 is MNHEY and CDR2 is SVGAGI. With 4 bases clipped from V and 7 bases from J, the junction kept 4 bases outside the gene matches. CDR3 DNA sequence: TGTGCCAGCAGTTTGGACAGGGGTGGCGGGGAGCTGTTTTTT. Translated: CASSLDRGGGELFF.

The CDR3 region has the DNA TGTGCCAGCAGCATCAGCGGGATCGGGGCCGGGGAGCTGTTTTTT. It codes for CASSISGIGAGELFF. The rearrangement links TRBV6-5 to TRBJ2-2, with 7 bases matching TRBD2. V gave up 6 bases and J gave up 6 bases; unmatched junction bases: 10. From germline, CDR1 is MNHEY and CDR2 SVGAGI. The CDR3 is 15 residues long.

The V gene is TRBV29-1, the J gene TRBJ2-7; D possibly uses TRBD1 or TRBD2 (5 bases each). Germline V lookup: CDR1 SQVTM, CDR2 ANQGSEA. CDR3 length: 14 amino acids. The V end lost 0 bases, the J end lost 6 bases, and 15 bases lay between the germline ends. The CDR3 DNA reads TGCAGCGTTGAAGAACCCCGGGACGTCCGCGAGCAGTACTTC. Its protein product is CSVEEPRDVREQYF.

This clone showed up just a few times. The chain has TRBV28 and TRBJ1-2; D uncertain. Between the trimmed V and J ends, which lost 10 bases and 8 bases, there was a span of 14 bases. CDR3 length: 11 residues. From germline, CDR1 is MDHEN and CDR2 SYDVKM. The CDR3 here is CATHTVWGYTF. DNA of the CDR3: TGTGCCACCCACACGGTTTGGGGCTACACCTTC.

This clone was counted a single time. The chain joins TRBV9 to TRBJ1-1, with no clear D. V was trimmed by 0 bases and J by 6 bases, leaving 15 bases between them. Germline-derived CDR1 and CDR2 are SGDLS and YYNGEE. The CDR3 consists of 15 residues. The DNA for the CDR3 is TGTGCCAGCAGCGTAGAAGAACGGGGAGACCCTGAAGCTTTCTTT. Amino acids: CASSVEERGDPEAFF.

The chain links TRBV29-1 to TRBJ1-1, with D hard to call. This CDR3 region has 14 residues. Trimming shortened V by 3 bases and J by 3 bases, and 14 bases separated the two germline ends. Per germline, CDR1 SQVTM and CDR2 ANQGSEA. The DNA for the CDR3 is TGCAGCGTTGATTGGAGTTTTGGGGACACTGAAGCTTTCTTT. Protein product: CSVDWSFGDTEAFF.

The chain has TRBV12-2 and TRBJ2-7. TRBV12-2 counts as a pseudogene. The CDR3 is 14 amino acids. For the CDR3, the DNA is TGTGCAAGTCGCTTAGTGGGTGGACGGGCGGAGCAGTACTTC. As protein: CASRLVGGRAEQYF.

The gene calls are TRBV5-5 and TRBJ2-3; the D gene is possibly TRBD1 (7 bases). CDR3 length: 15 residues. CDR1 and CDR2 (germline): SGHKS, YYEKEE (reference sequence). V was cut by 6 bases and J by 1 base, with 15 bases left in between. The CDR3 DNA reads as TGTGCCAGCACCAGGGGGGCAGAGCGCACAGATACGCAGTATTTT. Translated, it gives CASTRGAERTDTQYF. The full variable domain, with the rest looked up from reference TRBV5-5 and TRBJ2-3, is DAGVTQSPTHLIKTRGQQVTLRCSPISGHKSVSWYQQVLGQGPQFIFQYYEKEERGRGNFPDRFSARQFPNYSSELNVNALLLGDSALYLCASTRGAERTDTQYFGPGTRLTVL.

The chain's CDR3 is CASSPPGQRAGEQYF. The CDR3 region has the DNA TGTGCCAGCAGCCCCCCGGGACAAAGGGCGGGTGAGCAGTACTTC. The rearrangement joins TRBV7-9 to TRBJ2-7, with a tentative D call TRBD1 (6 bases). CDR1 and CDR2 from the germline V gene are SEHNR and FQNEAQ (reference sequence). The CDR3 covers 15 residues. Between the trimmed V and J ends, which lost 5 bases and 7 bases, there was a span of 21 bases.

DNA for the CDR3: TGTGCCAGCAGCCCAAGGATTATGGACGCAGGGAACACTGAAGCTTTCTTT. Translated, it gives CASSPRIMDAGNTEAFF. This chain connects TRBV4-2 to TRBJ1-1; no reliable D call. The CDR3 sequence is 17 residues long. CDR1 LGHNA and CDR2 YNFKEQ come from the germline V gene. Trimming removed 4 bases at V and 1 base at J, with 19 bases between.

V is TRBV7-7 and J is TRBJ2-5, with D perhaps TRBD1 or TRBD2 (5 bases each). Trimming stripped 4 bases from V and 4 bases from J, with 19 bases between. This CDR3 region has 16 residues. From germline, CDR1 is SSHAT and CDR2 FNYEAQ (reference sequence). The chain's CDR3 is CASSSLTGQAVETQYF. The CDR3 bases are TGTGCCAGCAGCTCCCTTACGGGGCAGGCGGTAGAGACCCAGTACTTC. The whole variable domain, remainder taken from reference TRBV7-7 and TRBJ2-5, is GAGVSQSPRYKVTKRGQDVTLRCDPISSHATLYWYQQALGQGPEFLTYFNYEAQPDKSGLPSDRFSAERPEGSISTLTIQRTEQRDSAMYRCASSSLTGQAVETQYFGPGTRLLVL.

The chain is built from TRBV28 and TRBJ1-4; 11 nucleotides agree with TRBD1. CDR3 length: 14 amino acids. V gave up 4 bases and J gave up 6 bases; unmatched junction bases: 1. Per the germline V gene, CDR1 is MDHEN and CDR2 is SYDVKM. Here the CDR3 DNA reads TGTGCCAGCAGTTGGACAGGGGGCTATGAAAAACTGTTTTTT. It encodes CASSWTGGYEKLFF.

The chain has TRBV14 and TRBJ2-7; TRBD2 agrees at 10 bases. Germline CDR1 is SGHDN and CDR2 is FVKESK. The CDR3 spans 15 residues. V dropped 0 bases and J dropped 4; count of bases not matched to a gene: 3. CDR3 residues: CASSQDVSGRYEQYF. The CDR3 bases are TGTGCCAGCAGCCAAGACGTTAGCGGGAGGTACGAGCAGTACTTC. The entire variable domain, with the rest obtained from reference TRBV14 and TRBJ2-7, is as follows: EAGVTQFPSHSVIEKGQTVTLRCDPISGHDNLYWYRRVMGKEIKFLLHFVKESKQDESGMPNNRFLAERTGGTYSTLKVQPAELEDSGVYFCASSQDVSGRYEQYFGPGTRLTVT.

This chain joins TRBV30 and TRBJ2-7, with 9 bases that match TRBD1. The CDR3 has 16 amino acids. The J segment lost 2 bases and the V segment lost 0 bases, leaving 8 bases of the junction unmatched. CDR1 is GTSNPN and CDR2 is SVGIG in the germline V gene (reference sequence). The CDR3 DNA reads TGTGCCTGGAGTGTGTTTCTAGGGGACAGGGCCTACGAGCAGTACTTC. Translation: CAWSVFLGDRAYEQYF.

The chain carries TRBV6-4 and TRBJ2-1, with unresolved D. The germline V and J ends were trimmed by 3 bases and 4 bases, with 7 bases remaining between them. CDR1 and CDR2 (germline): MRHNA, SNTAGT. The length of the CDR3 is 13 residues. The CDR3 reads CASSETLYNEQFF. For the CDR3, the DNA is TGTGCCAGCAGTGAGACACTATACAATGAGCAGTTCTTC.

The chain employs TRBV7-3 and TRBJ2-5; D may be TRBD1 (5 bases). The CDR3 spans 13 residues. Trimming pared 5 bases from V and 1 base from J, leaving 8 bases between. The germline CDR1 and CDR2 sequences are SGHTA and FQGTGA. The CDR3 coding sequence is TGTGCCAGCAGCCCGGACACCCAAGAGACCCAGTACTTC. Amino acid sequence: CASSPDTQETQYF. The variable domain in full, completed from reference TRBV7-3 and TRBJ2-5, reads GAGVSQTPSNKVTEKGKYVELRCDPISGHTALYWYRQSLGQGPEFLIYFQGTGAADDSGLPNDRFFAVRPEGSVSTLKIQRTERGDSAVYLCASSPDTQETQYFGPGTRLLVL.

The J gene is TRBJ1-2, the V gene TRBV9; 12 bases are shared with TRBD1. Germline values: CDR1 SGDLS, CDR2 YYNGEE. V lost 1 base and J lost 4; bases outside the gene matches: 8. This CDR3 is built from 17 residues. The DNA for the CDR3 is TGTGCCAGCAGCGTACTTCCGGGACAGGGGGCTACCTATGGCTACACCTTC. Residues: CASSVLPGQGATYGYTF. Based on the CDR3 plus reference TRBV9 and TRBJ1-2, the full variable domain is DSGVTQTPKHLITATGQRVTLRCSPRSGDLSVYWYQQSLDQGLQFLIQYYNGEERAKGNILERFSAQQFPDLHSELNLSSLELGDSALYFCASSVLPGQGATYGYTFGSGTRLTVV.

The J gene is TRBJ2-5, the V gene TRBV5-1; the D gene is possibly TRBD2 (5 bases). The V end lost 6 bases, the J end lost 2 bases, and 14 bases lay between the germline ends. Germline CDR1 reads SGHRS; CDR2 reads YFSETQ. This CDR3 comprises 14 residues. The CDR3 bases are TGCGCCAGCAATGAGGGTGGGTCGCAAGAGACCCAGTACTTC. Amino acid sequence: CASNEGGSQETQYF.

The V gene is TRBV19, the J gene TRBJ2-2; D tentatively fits TRBD1 or TRBD2 (6 bases each). Germline-derived CDR1 and CDR2 are LNHDA and SQIVND (reference sequence). V lost 4 bases, J lost 4 bases, and 7 bases lay in between. There are 13 residues in the CDR3. CDR3 amino acids: CASSRGATGELFF. The DNA for the CDR3 is TGTGCCAGTAGTAGGGGGGCCACCGGGGAGCTGTTTTTT.

The chain joins TRBV2 to TRBJ2-7, with a weak D call TRBD2 (5 bases). This CDR3 is built from 13 residues. The germline V and J ends were trimmed by 4 bases and 2 bases, with 9 bases remaining between them. Per the germline V gene, CDR1 is SNHLY and CDR2 is FYNNEI. CDR3 in DNA: TGTGCCAGCAGTGTTAGACTAACCTACGAGCAGTACTTC. This gives the protein CASSVRLTYEQYF.

This clone was detected only a few times. The rearrangement uses TRBV5-1 and TRBJ1-2, with D tentatively TRBD1 (6 bases). This CDR3 region has 16 residues. Germline CDR1 SGHRS, CDR2 YFSETQ. V shed 0 bases and J shed 0 bases, with 12 bases lying between them. The CDR3 is CASSLALAGANYGYTF. As DNA, the CDR3 is TGCGCCAGCAGCTTGGCGTTGGCAGGGGCTAACTATGGCTACACCTTC.

This clone has a count of ten or more. The chain recombines TRBV4-3 with TRBJ1-3; D remains ambiguous. Trimming removed 1 base from V and 8 bases from J, with 9 bases in between. CDR3 length: 13 amino acids. Germline V gives CDR1 LGHNA, CDR2 YSLEER. CDR3 region: CASSQGVGDTIYF. The CDR3 DNA is TGCGCCAGCAGCCAAGGTGTTGGGGACACCATATATTTT.

Points on this clone: This may be a read error, as it is one base from a much larger clone. Other nucleotide sequences in the sample specify the same CDR3. The chain joins TRBV7-6 to TRBJ2-1; the match to TRBD2 covers 7 bases. The CDR3 totals 15 residues. Trimming removed 1 base from V and 4 bases from J; junction bases left unmatched: 4. Germline V gene sequence: CDR1 SGHVS, CDR2 FNYEAQ. CDR3 nucleotide sequence: TGTGCCAGCAGCTTAGGGCTAGCGGAGTACAATGAGCAGTTCTTC. Its protein is CASSLGLAEYNEQFF.

Regarding this clone: One end of the junction fails to match germline, which may point to a read error. The gene calls are TRBV19 and TRBJ2-2; 14 bases align to TRBD2. Germline V lookup: CDR1 LNHDA, CDR2 SQIVND (reference sequence). The CDR3 has 17 amino acids. CDR3 nucleotides: TGTGCCAGTACCCGGACTAGCGGGAGGCCGAATACCGGGGAGCTGTTTTTT. It is translated as CASTRTSGRPNTGELFF.